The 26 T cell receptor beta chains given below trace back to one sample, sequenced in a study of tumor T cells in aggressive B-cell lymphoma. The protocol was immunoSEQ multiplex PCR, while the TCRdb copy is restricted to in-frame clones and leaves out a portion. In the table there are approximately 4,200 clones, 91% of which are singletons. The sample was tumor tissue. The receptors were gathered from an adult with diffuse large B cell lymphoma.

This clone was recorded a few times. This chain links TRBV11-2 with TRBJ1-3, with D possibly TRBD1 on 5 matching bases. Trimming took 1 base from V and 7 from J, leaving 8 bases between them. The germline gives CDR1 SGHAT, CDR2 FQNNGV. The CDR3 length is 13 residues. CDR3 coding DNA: TGTGCCAGCAGCTTAGGGAGGGGCAACACCATATATTTT. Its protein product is CASSLGRGNTIYF.

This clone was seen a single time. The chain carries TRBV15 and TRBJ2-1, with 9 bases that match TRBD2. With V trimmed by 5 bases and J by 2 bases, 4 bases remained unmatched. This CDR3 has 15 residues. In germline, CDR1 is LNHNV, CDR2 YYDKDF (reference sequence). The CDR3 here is CATSLRGGTYNEQFF. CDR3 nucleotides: TGTGCCACCAGCTTGCGGGGGGGCACCTACAATGAGCAGTTCTTC.

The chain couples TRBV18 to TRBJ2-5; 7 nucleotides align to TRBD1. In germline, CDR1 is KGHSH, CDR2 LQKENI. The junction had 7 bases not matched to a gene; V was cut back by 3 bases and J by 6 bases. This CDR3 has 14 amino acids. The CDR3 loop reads CASSPGDSPKTQYF. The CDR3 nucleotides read TGTGCCAGCTCACCTGGGGACAGCCCGAAGACCCAGTACTTC.

The CDR3 DNA reads TGCGCCAGCAGCCAAGATCCGGGTAGGGGTGAGCAGTTCTTC. Protein: CASSQDPGRGEQFF. The rearrangement links TRBV4-3 to TRBJ2-1; a possible D gene is TRBD1 (5 bases). V was shortened by 0 bases and J by 9 bases, with 12 bases between the two germline ends. The CDR3 sequence is 14 residues long. CDR1 is LGHNA and CDR2 is YSLEER in the germline V gene.

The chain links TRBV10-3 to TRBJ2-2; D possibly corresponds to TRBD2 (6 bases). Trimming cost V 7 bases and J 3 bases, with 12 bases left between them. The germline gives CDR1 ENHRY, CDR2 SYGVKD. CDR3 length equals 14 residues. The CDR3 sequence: CAIKAQRDTGELFF. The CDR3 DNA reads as TGTGCCATCAAGGCCCAGCGGGACACCGGGGAGCTGTTTTTT.

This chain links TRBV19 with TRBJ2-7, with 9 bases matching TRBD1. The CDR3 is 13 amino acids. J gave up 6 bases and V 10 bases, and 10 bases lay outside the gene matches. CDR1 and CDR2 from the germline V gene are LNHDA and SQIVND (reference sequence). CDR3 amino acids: CATSQGAGGEQYF. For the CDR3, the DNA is TGTGCCACCTCACAGGGGGCAGGGGGCGAGCAGTACTTC.

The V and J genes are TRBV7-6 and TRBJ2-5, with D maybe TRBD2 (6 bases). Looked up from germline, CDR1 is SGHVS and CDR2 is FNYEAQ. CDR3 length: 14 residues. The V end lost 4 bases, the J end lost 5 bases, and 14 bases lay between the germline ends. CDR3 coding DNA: TGTGCCAGCAGCTACGACAGCGGAGGGGAGACCCAGTACTTC. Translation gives CASSYDSGGETQYF. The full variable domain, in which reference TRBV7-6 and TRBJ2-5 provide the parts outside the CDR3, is GAGVSQSPRYKVTKRGQDVALRCDPISGHVSLYWYRQALGQGPEFLTYFNYEAQQDKSGLPNDRFSAERPEGSISTLTIQRTEQRDSAMYRCASSYDSGGETQYFGPGTRLLVL.

CDR3 coding DNA: TGTGCCAGCAGCCAAATTCGCCCGGGAGGGGGAATCGGGACAGAGACCCAGTACTTC. Translation: CASSQIRPGGGIGTETQYF. V is TRBV4-2 and J is TRBJ2-5; 8 bases match TRBD2. CDR3 length equals 19 residues. With V trimmed by 2 bases and J by 4 bases, 18 bases remained unmatched. Germline CDR1 reads LGHNA; CDR2 reads YNFKEQ.

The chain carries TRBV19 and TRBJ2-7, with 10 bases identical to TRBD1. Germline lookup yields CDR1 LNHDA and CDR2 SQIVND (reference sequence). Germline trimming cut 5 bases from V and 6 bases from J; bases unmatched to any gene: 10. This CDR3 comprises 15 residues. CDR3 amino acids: CASSQIPGQGFEQYF. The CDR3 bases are TGTGCCAGTAGTCAAATTCCGGGACAGGGGTTCGAGCAGTACTTC.

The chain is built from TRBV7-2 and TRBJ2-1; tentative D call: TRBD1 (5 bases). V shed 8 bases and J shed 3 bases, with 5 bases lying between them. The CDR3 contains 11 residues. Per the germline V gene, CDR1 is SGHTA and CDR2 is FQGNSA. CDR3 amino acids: CASQGYNEQFF. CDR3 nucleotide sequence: TGTGCCAGCCAGGGCTACAATGAGCAGTTCTTC.

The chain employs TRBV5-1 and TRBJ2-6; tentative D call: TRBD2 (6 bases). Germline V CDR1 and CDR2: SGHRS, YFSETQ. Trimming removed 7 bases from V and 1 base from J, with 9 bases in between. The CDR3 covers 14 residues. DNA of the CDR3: TGCGCCAGCCGGGGACTTTCTGGGGCCAACGTCCTGACTTTC. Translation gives CASRGLSGANVLTF.

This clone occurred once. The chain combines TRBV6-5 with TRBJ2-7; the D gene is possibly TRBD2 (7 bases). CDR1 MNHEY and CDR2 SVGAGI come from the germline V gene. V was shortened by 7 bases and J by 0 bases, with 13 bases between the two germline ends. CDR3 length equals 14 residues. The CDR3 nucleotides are TGTGCCAGCACCCAGGGAGGGGGCTCCTACGAGCAGTACTTC. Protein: CASTQGGGSYEQYF.

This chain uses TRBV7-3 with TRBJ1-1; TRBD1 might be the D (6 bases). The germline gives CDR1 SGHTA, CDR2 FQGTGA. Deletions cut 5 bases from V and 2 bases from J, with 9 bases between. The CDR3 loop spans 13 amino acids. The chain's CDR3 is CASSIQGNTEAFF. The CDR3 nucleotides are TGTGCCAGCAGCATACAGGGTAACACTGAAGCTTTCTTT.

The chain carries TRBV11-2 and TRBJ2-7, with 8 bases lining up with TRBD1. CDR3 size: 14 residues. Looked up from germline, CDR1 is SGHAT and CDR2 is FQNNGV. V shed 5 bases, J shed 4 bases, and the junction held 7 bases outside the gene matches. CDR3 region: CASSLAQGAYEQYF. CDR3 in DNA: TGTGCCAGCAGCCTGGCTCAGGGGGCGTACGAGCAGTACTTC.

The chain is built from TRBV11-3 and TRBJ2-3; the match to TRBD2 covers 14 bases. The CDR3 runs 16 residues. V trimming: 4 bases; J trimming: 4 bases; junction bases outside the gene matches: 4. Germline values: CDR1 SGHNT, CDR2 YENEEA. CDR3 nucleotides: TGTGCCAGCAGCTCGGGGACTAGCGGGAGTTCAGATACGCAGTATTTT. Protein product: CASSSGTSGSSDTQYF.

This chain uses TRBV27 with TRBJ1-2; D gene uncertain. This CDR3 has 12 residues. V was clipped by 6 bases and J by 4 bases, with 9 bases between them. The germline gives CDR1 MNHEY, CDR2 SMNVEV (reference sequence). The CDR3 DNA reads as TGTGCCAGCAGGGATCCGGGCTATGGCTACACCTTC. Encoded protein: CASRDPGYGYTF.

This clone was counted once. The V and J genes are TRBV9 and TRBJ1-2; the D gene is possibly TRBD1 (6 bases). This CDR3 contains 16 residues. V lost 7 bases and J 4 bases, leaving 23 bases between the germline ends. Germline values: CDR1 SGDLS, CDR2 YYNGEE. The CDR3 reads CASGGGSGGAAYGYTF. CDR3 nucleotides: TGTGCCAGCGGGGGGGGCAGTGGGGGAGCGGCCTATGGCTACACCTTC.

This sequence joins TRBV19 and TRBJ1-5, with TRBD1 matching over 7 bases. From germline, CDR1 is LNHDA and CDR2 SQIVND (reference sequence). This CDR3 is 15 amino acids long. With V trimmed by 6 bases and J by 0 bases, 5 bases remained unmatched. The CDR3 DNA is TGTGCCAGTAGCCCTACAGGGGATAGCAATCAGCCCCAGCATTTT. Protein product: CASSPTGDSNQPQHF.

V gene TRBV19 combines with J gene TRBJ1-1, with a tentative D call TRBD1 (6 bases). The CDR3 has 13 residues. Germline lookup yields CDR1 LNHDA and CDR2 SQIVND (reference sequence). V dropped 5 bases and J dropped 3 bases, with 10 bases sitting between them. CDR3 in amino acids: CASSARTDTEAFF. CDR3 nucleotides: TGTGCCAGTAGTGCAAGGACAGACACTGAAGCTTTCTTT.

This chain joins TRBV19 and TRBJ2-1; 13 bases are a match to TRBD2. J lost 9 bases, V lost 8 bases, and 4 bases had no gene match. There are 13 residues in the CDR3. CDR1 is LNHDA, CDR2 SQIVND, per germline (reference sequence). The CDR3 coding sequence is TGTGCCAGTGGGACTAGCGGGAATGGTGAGCAGTTCTTC. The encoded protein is CASGTSGNGEQFF.

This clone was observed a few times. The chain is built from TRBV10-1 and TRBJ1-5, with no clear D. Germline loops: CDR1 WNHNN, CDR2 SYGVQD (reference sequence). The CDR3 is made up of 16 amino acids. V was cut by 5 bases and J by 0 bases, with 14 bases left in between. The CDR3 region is CASSSGRGNSNQPQHF. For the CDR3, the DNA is TGCGCCAGCAGTTCCGGACGAGGGAATAGCAATCAGCCCCAGCATTTT.

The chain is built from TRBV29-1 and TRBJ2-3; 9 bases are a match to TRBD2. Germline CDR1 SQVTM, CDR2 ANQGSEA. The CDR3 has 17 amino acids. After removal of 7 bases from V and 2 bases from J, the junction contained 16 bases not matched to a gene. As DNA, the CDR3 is TGCAGCGCCGAAACTAGCGGGCCCAGAGCCCACACAGATACGCAGTATTTT. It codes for CSAETSGPRAHTDTQYF.

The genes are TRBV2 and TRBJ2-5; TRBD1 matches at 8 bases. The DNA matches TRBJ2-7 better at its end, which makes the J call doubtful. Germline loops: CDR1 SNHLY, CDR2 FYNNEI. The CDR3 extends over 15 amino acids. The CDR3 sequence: CASSPVGDRTNEQYF. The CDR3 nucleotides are TGTGCCAGCAGTCCTGTAGGGGACAGGACGAACGAGCAGTACTTC.

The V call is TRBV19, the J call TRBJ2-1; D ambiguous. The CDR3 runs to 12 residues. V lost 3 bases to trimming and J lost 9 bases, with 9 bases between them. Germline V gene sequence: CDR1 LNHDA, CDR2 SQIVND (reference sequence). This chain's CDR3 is CASSMGGLEQFF. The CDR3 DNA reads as TGTGCCAGTAGTATGGGTGGGCTTGAGCAGTTCTTC. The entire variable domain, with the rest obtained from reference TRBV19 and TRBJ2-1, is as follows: DGGITQSPKYLFRKEGQNVTLSCEQNLNHDAMYWYRQDPGQGLRLIYYSQIVNDFQKGDIAEGYSVSREKKESFPLTVTSAQKNPTAFYLCASSMGGLEQFFGPGTRLTVL.

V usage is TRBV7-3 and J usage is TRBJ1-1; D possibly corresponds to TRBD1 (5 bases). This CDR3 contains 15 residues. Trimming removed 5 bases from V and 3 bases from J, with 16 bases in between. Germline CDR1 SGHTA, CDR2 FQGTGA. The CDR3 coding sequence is TGTGCCAGCAGCCCCCTTGGCGGGGACTACACTGAAGCTTTCTTT. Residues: CASSPLGGDYTEAFF.

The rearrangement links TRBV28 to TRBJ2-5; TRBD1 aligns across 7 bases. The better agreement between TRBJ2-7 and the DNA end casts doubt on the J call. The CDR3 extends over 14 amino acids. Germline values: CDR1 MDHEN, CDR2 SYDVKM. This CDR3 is CASSRTGLGYEQYF. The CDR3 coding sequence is TGTGCCAGCAGTAGGACAGGTCTGGGCTACGAGCAGTACTTC.